This TCR beta chain comes out of a study of T cell changes during pregnancy in multiple sclerosis (dated by TCRdb to the late 2010s). Notes on the research overall: The study examined how the T cell repertoire changed over the course of pregnancy in women with multiple sclerosis.

To note about this clone: Its binding antigen is unknown. No much larger clone is present one base from it, and per-base qualities are unavailable.

At the junction V is shortened by 8 bases and J by 0 bases, with 11 bases in between. The CDR3 runs 13 residues from the cysteine to the phenylalanine. The entry retains the CDR3 DNA only, 39 bases that are in frame from base 1. The germline V gene (reference sequence) gives CDR1 as MNHEY and CDR2 as SMNVEV. Library creation used the immunoSEQ multiplex PCR assay. TCRdb provides this immuneACCESS table in a form limited to in-frame rearrangements. Some clones are lacking; in checked studies, under half of them reflect an unresolved V gene, and why the rest are absent is not known. The sample table contains tens of thousands of clones; only one count was recorded for approximately 92% of them. The ten largest clones capture approximately 1.9% of the sample.

This sample comprised peripheral blood, obtained after pregnancy. The TCR originated in a female donor with multiple sclerosis, enrolled in a pregnancy study. The chain joins TRBV27 to TRBJ2-7; a weak D assignment points to TRBD1 (6 bases agree). The CDR3: CASGLTGSYEQYF. DNA sequence: TGTGCCAGCGGGTTGACAGGCTCCTACGAGCAGTACTTC.